This entry concerns a single TCR beta chain. Its specificity is not known. The CDR3 has 15 residues. The germline CDR1 and CDR2 sequences are MNHEY and SMNVEV (reference sequence). The J segment lost 2 bases and the V segment lost 2 bases, leaving 3 bases of the junction unmatched. These data belong to a study of T cell responses to AZD1222 COVID-19 vaccine. Study results and limitations: Seropositive AZD1222 recipients at baseline numbered only 6 or 7. Repertoires in all cases were sampled only once the peak T cell response had passed. Within unmutated variant regions lay the reported targets of nearly half of spike-specific TCRs. The donors showed a predominance of white British ancestry and of females, with possible underestimation of clonal diversity.

Libraries were prepared by immunoSEQ multiplex PCR; TCRdb keeps only in-frame clonotypes and omits some of them. The repertoire includes about 110,000 clones, approximately 94% of them detected once, and about 3% sits in the top ten. The sequences come from peripheral blood, collected 28 days after the second AZD1222 dose. The rearrangement joins TRBV27 to TRBJ1-2; 9 bases match TRBD1. The sequence derives from an adult who received the AZD1222 COVID-19 vaccine. The CDR3 sequence is CASSLVGQGNYGYTF. The CDR3 DNA reads as TGTGCCAGCAGTTTAGTAGGACAGGGGAACTATGGCTACACCTTC.